Shown below are 6 T cell receptor beta chains from a single sample sequenced in a study of cytomegalovirus exposure and HLA in healthy donors. Primers for the PCR totalled 60 Vbeta and 13 Jbeta. Measured with immunoSEQ multiplex PCR; TCRdb has only the in-frame clones, and not every one. The sample carries 130,000 or so clones, around 65% recorded once. Input material: PBMCs. Receptors were obtained from a man between 18 and 29 years old in good health and CMV-seronegative.

The chain recombines TRBV29-1 with TRBJ1-2; perhaps TRBD1 as D (5 bases). This CDR3 has 12 residues. Germline assignment: CDR1 SQVTM and CDR2 ANQGSEA. V dropped 6 bases and J dropped 10 bases, with 18 bases sitting between them. CDR3 DNA: TGCAGCGTGGGGCGGGTCCGCGGGGACTACACCTTC. It encodes CSVGRVRGDYTF. Complete variable domain (other parts from reference TRBV29-1 and TRBJ1-2): SAVISQKPSRDICQRGTSLTIQCQVDSQVTMMFWYRQQPGQSLTLIATANQGSEATYESGFVIDKFPISRPNLTFSTLTVSNMSPEDSSIYLCSVGRVRGDYTFGSGTRLTVV.

This sequence joins TRBV29-1 and TRBJ2-1; no definite D call. The V gene lost 7 bases and the J gene lost 3 bases, with 7 bases spanning the gap. In germline, CDR1 is SQVTM, CDR2 ANQGSEA. This CDR3 spans 11 amino acids. For the CDR3, the DNA is TGCAGCGCAAAGCTCTACAATGAGCAGTTCTTC. It specifies CSAKLYNEQFF.

This rearrangement joins TRBV7-2 to TRBJ1-4; the D is unclear. The CDR3 spans 17 residues. Trimming removed 1 base at V and 0 bases at J, with 12 bases between. Germline values: CDR1 SGHTA, CDR2 FQGNSA. The DNA for the CDR3 is TGTGCCAGCAGCTTAGTTCTCGCAACTGCAACTAATGAAAAACTGTTTTTT. As protein: CASSLVLATATNEKLFF.

This rearrangement joins TRBV4-1 to TRBJ1-1; D remains ambiguous. Germline V gene data show CDR1 as MGHRA and CDR2 as YSYEKL. Trimming removed 4 bases from V and 3 bases from J, with 18 bases in between. The CDR3 has 16 amino acids. The CDR3 nucleotides read TGCGCCAGCAGCCCGAATAACGCCGGCCAGGACACTGAAGCTTTCTTT. The encoded protein is CASSPNNAGQDTEAFF.

The V call is TRBV27, the J call TRBJ2-5; possibly TRBD1 for D (5 bases). Germline CDR1 reads MNHEY; CDR2 reads SMNVEV (reference sequence). The CDR3 is made up of 14 amino acids. V lost 1 base, J lost 2 bases, and 8 bases lay in between. CDR3 sequence reads: CASSLWGRQETQYF. In DNA, the CDR3 is TGTGCCAGCAGTTTATGGGGCAGGCAAGAGACCCAGTACTTC.

The genes are TRBV7-9 and TRBJ2-3, with D perhaps matching TRBD1 (6 bases). The V gene's germline CDR1 is SEHNR and CDR2 FQNEAQ (reference sequence). Trimming stripped 2 bases from V and 5 bases from J, with 17 bases between. This CDR3 contains 16 residues. CDR3 sequence reads: CASSLSRQGILDTQYF. Written as DNA, the CDR3 is TGTGCCAGCAGCTTATCAAGGCAGGGGATTTTAGATACGCAGTATTTT.